The clone carrying this T cell receptor (beta chain) was observed many times. Its antigen remains unknown. The data derive from a study of T cell clonality in common variable immunodeficiency. Notes on the study in general: Compared with controls, CVID subjects had fewer shared TCRbeta clones. Reportedly, TCR beta sequences from common variable immunodeficiency showed fewer deletions and N-nucleotide insertions. Compared with healthy controls, CVID subjects showed increased TCRbeta clonality, mostly in about a third.

The assay was immunoSEQ multiplex PCR, and TCRdb's table has in-frame clones only and misses some. This sample carries fewer than 40,000 clones, none of them present only once. Sequencing was done on a sample of peripheral blood mononuclear cells. This clonotype originated in a human donor with common variable immunodeficiency.

The CDR3 sequence is CAWSLSTDTQYF. The covered CDR3 bases are TGTGCCTGGAGTCTGAGCACAGATACG. J is TRBJ2-3 and V is TRBV30; D gene ambiguous. Read sequence stops 3 residues before the CDR3 end, and the germline J gene provides the missing end. Germline V gene sequence: CDR1 GTSNPN, CDR2 SVGIG (reference sequence). The CDR3 contains 12 residues. V shed 2 bases and J shed 0 bases, with 3 bases lying between them.